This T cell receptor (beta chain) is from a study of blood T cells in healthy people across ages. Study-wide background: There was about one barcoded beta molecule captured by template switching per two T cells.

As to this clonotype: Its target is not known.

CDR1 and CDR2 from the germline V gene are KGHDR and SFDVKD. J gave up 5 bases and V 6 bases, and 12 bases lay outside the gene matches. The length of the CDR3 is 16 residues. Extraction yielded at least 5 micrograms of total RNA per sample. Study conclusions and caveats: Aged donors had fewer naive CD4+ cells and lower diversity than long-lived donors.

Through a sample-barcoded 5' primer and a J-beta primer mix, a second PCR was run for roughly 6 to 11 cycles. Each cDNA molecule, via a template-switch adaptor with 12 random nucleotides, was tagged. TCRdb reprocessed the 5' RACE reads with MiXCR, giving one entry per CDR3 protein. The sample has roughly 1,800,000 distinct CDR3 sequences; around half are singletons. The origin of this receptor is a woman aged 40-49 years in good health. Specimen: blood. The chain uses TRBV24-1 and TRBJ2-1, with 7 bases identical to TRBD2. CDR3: CATSRERWSGDNEQFF. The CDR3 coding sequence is TGTGCCACCAGTCGGGAAAGGTGGAGCGGGGACAATGAGCAGTTCTTC.